This T cell receptor beta chain is drawn from a study of CD4+ T cells in melanoma (dated by TCRdb to the early 2020s). Looking at the study overall: Neoantigen-specific CD4+ T cells in human melanoma were what the study investigated. Overall study outcomes, separate from this receptor: The report described a correlation between neoantigen-specific CD4+ T cells and the function of CD8+ T cells, macrophages and B cells. Neoantigen-specific CD4+ T cells in melanoma were reported to have a range of differentiation states.

Receptor amplification or capture employed the immunoSEQ multiplex PCR assay. The table comes from immuneACCESS by way of TCRdb, which keeps in-frame sequences with V and J called. Part of the clones is missing from these tables; in studies checked, under half for an unresolved V gene and the rest for unknown reasons. Present in this sample are about 140,000 clones, 85% to 95% of which were seen just once. The top ten clones comprise about 1.5% of the sample. A remark on this clone: What this receptor recognizes is not known. No qualities accompany the bases; no much larger clone lies one base away.

The donors were people with melanoma. From the cysteine up to the phenylalanine, the CDR3 has a length of 12 residues. Only CDR3 DNA remains: 36 bases, in frame from the first base. Trimming at the junction amounts to 6 bases on V and 7 bases on J, and the germline ends lie 12 bases apart. Sequences MNHEY (CDR1) and SVGAGI (CDR2) are obtained from the germline V gene. This TCR came from a human donor with melanoma. The rearranged chain carries TRBV6-5 and TRBJ1-2; TRBD1 is possibly the D segment (5 matching bases). The nucleotide sequence is TGTGCCAGCAGGGGGGGGTCCGTTGGCTACACCTTC. Its coded protein is CASRGGSVGYTF.